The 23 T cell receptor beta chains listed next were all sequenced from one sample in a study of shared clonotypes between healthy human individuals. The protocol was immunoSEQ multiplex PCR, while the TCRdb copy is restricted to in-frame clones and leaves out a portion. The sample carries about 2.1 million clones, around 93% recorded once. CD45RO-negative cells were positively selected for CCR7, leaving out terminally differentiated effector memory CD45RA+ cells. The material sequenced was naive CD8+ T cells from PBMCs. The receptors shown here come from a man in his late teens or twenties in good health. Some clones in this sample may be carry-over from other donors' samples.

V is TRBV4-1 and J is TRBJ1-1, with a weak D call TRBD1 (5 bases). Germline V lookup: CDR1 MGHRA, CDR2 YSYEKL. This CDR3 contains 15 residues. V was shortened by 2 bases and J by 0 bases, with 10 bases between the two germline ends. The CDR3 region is CASSQPTDMNTEAFF. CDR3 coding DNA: TGCGCCAGCAGCCAACCGACAGATATGAACACTGAAGCTTTCTTT.

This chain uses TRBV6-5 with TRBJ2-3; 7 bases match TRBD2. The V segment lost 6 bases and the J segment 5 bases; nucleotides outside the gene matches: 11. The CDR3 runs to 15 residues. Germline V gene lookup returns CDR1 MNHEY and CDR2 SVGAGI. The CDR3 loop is CASSRGLADGDTQYF. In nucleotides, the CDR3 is TGTGCCAGCAGCCGCGGGCTAGCGGACGGAGATACGCAGTATTTT.

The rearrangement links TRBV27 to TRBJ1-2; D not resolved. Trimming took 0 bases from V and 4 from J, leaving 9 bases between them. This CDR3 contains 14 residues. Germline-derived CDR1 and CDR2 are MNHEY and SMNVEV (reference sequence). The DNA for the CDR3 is TGTGCCAGCAGTTTATCTCTCGGGCCCTATGGCTACACCTTC. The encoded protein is CASSLSLGPYGYTF.

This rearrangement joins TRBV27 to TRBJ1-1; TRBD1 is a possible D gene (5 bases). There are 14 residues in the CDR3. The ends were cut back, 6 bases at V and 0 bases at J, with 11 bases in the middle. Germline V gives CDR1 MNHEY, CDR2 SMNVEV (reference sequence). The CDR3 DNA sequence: TGTGCCAGCAGGGGGGTTAGGATGAACACTGAAGCTTTCTTT. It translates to CASRGVRMNTEAFF.

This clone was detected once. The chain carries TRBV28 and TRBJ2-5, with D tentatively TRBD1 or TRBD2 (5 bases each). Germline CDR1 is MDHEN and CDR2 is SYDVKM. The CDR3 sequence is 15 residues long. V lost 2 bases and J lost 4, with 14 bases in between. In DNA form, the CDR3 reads TGTGCCAGCAGTTTAGGGACCCTCCCAGGAGAGACCCAGTACTTC. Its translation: CASSLGTLPGETQYF.

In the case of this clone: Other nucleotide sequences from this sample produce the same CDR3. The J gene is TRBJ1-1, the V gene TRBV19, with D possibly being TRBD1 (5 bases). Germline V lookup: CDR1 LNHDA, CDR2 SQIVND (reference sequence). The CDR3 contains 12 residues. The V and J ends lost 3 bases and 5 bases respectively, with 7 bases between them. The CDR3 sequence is CASSMGGTEAFF. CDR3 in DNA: TGTGCCAGTAGTATGGGGGGGACTGAAGCTTTCTTT.

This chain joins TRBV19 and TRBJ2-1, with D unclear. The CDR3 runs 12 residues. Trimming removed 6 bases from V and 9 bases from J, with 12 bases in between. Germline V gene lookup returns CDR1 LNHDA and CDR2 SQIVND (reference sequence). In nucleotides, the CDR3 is TGTGCCAGTAGCTCCGGACGGAGTGAGCAGTTCTTC. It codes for CASSSGRSEQFF.

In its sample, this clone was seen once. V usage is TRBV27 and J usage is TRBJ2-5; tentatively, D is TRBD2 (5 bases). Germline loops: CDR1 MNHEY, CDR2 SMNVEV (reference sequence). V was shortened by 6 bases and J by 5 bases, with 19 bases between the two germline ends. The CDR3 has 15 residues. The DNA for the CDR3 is TGTGCCAGCAGGCCCACCCTCAAAACGGGGGAGACCCAGTACTTC. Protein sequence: CASRPTLKTGETQYF.

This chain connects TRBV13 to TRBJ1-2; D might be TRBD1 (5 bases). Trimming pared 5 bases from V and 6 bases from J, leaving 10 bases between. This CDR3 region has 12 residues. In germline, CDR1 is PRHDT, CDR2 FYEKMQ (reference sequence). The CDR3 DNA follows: TGTGCCAGCAGCCCGGGGGTCCATGGCTACACCTTC. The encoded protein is CASSPGVHGYTF.

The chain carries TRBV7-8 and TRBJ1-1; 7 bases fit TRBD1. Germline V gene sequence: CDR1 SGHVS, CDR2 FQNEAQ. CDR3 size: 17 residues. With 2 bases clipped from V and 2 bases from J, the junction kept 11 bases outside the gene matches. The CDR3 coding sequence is TGTGCCAGCAGCTTAACCCTTTTGGACAGGATCAACACTGAAGCTTTCTTT. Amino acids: CASSLTLLDRINTEAFF.

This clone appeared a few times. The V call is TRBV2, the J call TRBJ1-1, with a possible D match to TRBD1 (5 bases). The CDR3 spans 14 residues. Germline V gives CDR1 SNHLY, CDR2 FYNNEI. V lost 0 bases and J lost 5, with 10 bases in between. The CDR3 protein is CASSEAGGGTEAFF. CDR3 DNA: TGTGCCAGCAGTGAAGCCGGCGGGGGGACTGAAGCTTTCTTT.

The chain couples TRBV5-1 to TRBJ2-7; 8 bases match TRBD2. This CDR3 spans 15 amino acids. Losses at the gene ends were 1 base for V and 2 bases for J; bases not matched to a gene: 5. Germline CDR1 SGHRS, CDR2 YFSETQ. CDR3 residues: CASSLRLAKTYEQYF. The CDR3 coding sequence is TGCGCCAGCAGCTTGAGACTAGCGAAAACCTACGAGCAGTACTTC.

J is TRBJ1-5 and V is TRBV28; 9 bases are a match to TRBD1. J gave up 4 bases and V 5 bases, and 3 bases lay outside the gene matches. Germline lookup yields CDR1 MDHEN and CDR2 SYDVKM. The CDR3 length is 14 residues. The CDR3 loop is CASSIGQGNQPQHF. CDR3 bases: TGTGCCAGCAGTATTGGACAGGGGAATCAGCCCCAGCATTTT.

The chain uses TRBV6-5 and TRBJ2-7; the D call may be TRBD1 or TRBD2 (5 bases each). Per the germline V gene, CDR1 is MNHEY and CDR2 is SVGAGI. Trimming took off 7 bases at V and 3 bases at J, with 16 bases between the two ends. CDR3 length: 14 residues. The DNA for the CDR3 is TGTGCCAGCACCATCCGGTGGGGGAGCTACGAGCAGTACTTC. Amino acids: CASTIRWGSYEQYF.

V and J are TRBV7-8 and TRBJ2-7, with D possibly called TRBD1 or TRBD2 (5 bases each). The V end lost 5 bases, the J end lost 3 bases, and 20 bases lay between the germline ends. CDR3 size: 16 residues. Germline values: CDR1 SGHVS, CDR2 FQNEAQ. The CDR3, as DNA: TGTGCCAGCAGCAAAGAGGGGACGGCATCAAACTACGAGCAGTACTTC. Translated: CASSKEGTASNYEQYF.

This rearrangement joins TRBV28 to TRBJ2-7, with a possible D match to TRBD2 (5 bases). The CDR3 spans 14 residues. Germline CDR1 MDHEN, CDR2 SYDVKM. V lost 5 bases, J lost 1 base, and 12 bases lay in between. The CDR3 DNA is TGTGCCAGCAGTCCCCATGGCGGGTCCTACGAGCAGTACTTC. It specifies CASSPHGGSYEQYF.

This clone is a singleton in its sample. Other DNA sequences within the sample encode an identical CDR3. The CDR3 here is CASSPRGSTDTQYF. In DNA form, the CDR3 reads TGTGCCAGCAGCCCCAGGGGTAGCACAGATACGCAGTATTTT. The chain recombines TRBV11-3 with TRBJ2-3, with a tentative D call TRBD1 (6 bases). Trimming left V 5 bases short and J 0 bases short, with 9 bases between. The CDR3 has 14 residues. CDR1 and CDR2 (germline): SGHNT, YENEEA.

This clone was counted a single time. CDR3 DNA: TGCGCCAGCAGCCAAGATCAGGGTGGTTCCTATGGCTACACCTTC. Translating gives CASSQDQGGSYGYTF. The gene calls are TRBV4-3 and TRBJ1-2; D may be TRBD1 (5 bases). Trimming removed 0 bases from V and 4 bases from J, with 12 bases in between. The length of the CDR3 is 15 residues. Germline V gives CDR1 LGHNA, CDR2 YSLEER.

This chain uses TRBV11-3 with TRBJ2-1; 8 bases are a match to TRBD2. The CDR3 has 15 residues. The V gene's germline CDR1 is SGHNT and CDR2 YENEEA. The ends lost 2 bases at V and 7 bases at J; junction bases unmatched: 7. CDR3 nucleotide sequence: TGTGCCAGCAGCTTAACGGCGGGAGGTATTAATGAGCAGTTCTTC. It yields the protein CASSLTAGGINEQFF. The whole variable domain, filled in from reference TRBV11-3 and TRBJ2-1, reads EAGVVQSPRYKIIEKKQPVAFWCNPISGHNTLYWYLQNLGQGPELLIRYENEEAVDDSQLPKDRFSAERLKGVDSTLKIQPAELGDSAVYLCASSLTAGGINEQFFGPGTRLTVL.

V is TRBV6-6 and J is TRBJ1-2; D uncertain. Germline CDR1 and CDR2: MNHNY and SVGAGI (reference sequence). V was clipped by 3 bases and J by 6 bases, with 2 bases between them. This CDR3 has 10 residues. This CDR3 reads CASSYNGYTF. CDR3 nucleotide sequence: TGTGCCAGCAGTTATAATGGCTACACCTTC.

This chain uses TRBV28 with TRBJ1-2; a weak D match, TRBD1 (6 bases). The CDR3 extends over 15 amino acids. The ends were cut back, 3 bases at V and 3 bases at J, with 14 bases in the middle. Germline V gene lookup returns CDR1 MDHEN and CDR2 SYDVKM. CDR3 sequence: CASSFPRGGYYGYTF. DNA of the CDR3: TGTGCCAGCAGTTTTCCCCGAGGGGGTTACTATGGCTACACCTTC.

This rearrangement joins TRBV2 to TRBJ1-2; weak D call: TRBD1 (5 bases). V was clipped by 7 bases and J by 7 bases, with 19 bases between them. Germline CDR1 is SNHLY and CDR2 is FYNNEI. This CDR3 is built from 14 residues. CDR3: CASIPFGGRGGYTF. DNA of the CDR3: TGTGCCAGCATTCCGTTCGGGGGAAGGGGTGGCTACACCTTC. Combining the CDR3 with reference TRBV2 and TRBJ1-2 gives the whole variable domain EPEVTQTPSHQVTQMGQEVILRCVPISNHLYFYWYRQILGQKVEFLVSFYNNEISEKSEIFDDQFSVERPDGSNFTLKIRSTKLEDSAMYFCASIPFGGRGGYTFGSGTRLTVV.

CDR3 sequence reads: CAWSGLGGWGVYEQYF. CDR3 coding DNA: TGTGCCTGGAGTGGGTTAGGCGGGTGGGGGGTCTACGAGCAGTACTTC. The gene calls are TRBV30 and TRBJ2-7; tentatively, D is TRBD2 (6 bases). Trimming removed 1 base from V and 3 bases from J, with 19 bases in between. Germline CDR1 and CDR2: GTSNPN and SVGIG (reference sequence). The length of the CDR3 is 16 residues.